This T cell receptor (beta chain) was found in a study of blood T cell repertoires in COVID-19. Produced via immunoSEQ multiplex PCR; TCRdb's table is partial and in-frame only. The data show approximately 91,000 clones, with roughly 85% seen just once and 4.5% held by the top ten. This sequence was found in a man aged 65 to 79 with acute or convalescent COVID-19. The sample was peripheral blood.

This chain's CDR3 is CASNPSGGGQPQHF. The CDR3 DNA follows: TGTGCCAGCAACCCTTCGGGGGGAGGTCAGCCCCAGCATTTT. The chain recombines TRBV27 with TRBJ1-5; D possibly corresponds to TRBD1 (5 bases). The CDR3 consists of 14 residues. The germline V gene has CDR1 MNHEY and CDR2 SMNVEV (reference sequence). V was clipped by 7 bases and J by 6 bases, with 16 bases between them.